This T cell receptor beta chain was recovered during a study of blood T cell repertoires in COVID-19. Across the study: From the United States, Italy and Spain came samples of acute and convalescent COVID-19. Sources were T cells, B-cell-depleted T cells, or PBMCs; the material itself was cDNA or gDNA.

This CDR3 contains 16 residues. Germline CDR1 and CDR2: SGHKS and YYEKEE (reference sequence). Germline trimming cut 2 bases from V and 2 bases from J; bases unmatched to any gene: 5. Authors' analysis steps: It was from reference gene primer amplification that nucleated cell counts were estimated. Clones were read by immunoSEQ multiplex PCR, and TCRdb kept only the in-frame ones, dropping some. V, J and clone size are taken as reported in that table, and D and trimming were inferred from the DNA itself. The sample holds about 210,000 clones; around 90% are singletons and the top ten take roughly 1.5%.

The V call is TRBV5-5, the J call TRBJ2-5, with 11 bases identical to TRBD2. The receptor was derived from a man younger than 35 with active or convalescent COVID-19. Sequencing was carried out using peripheral blood. CDR3 coding DNA: TGTGCCAGCAGCTTTACCGGACTAGCGGGTCAAGAGACCCAGTACTTC. Translated: CASSFTGLAGQETQYF.